This TCR beta chain was identified in a study of T-cell memory formation after mild COVID-19. Overall study context: Clustering of TCRs was largely donor specific.

Whole-study results and caveats: Detection of some responders pre-infection suggested pre-existing cross-reactive memory T cells participated. A balance of CD4 and CD8 characterized clones contracting day 15 to 85, whereas later expanders leaned CD4+.

In regard to this clonotype: Its antigen remains unidentified.

The CDR3 is 17 residues long. The V end lost 1 base, the J end lost 0 bases, and 13 bases lay between the germline ends. The germline V gene encodes CDR1 LNHNV and CDR2 YYDKDF (reference sequence). TCRdb redid the calling of the 5' RACE reads with MiXCR, one entry per CDR3 protein. In the table there are roughly 550,000 distinct CDR3 sequences, about a fifth of which are singletons. V usage is TRBV15 and J usage is TRBJ2-1, with TRBD2 as a possible D gene (5 bases). This sequence originates from an adult woman who had mild COVID-19 (a few samples of this study predate the infection). Cell type and time point are not known. Sequencing used PBMCs or a T cell subset sorted from them (not recorded which). CDR3: CATSRVTGKSSYNEQFF. The CDR3 DNA reads as TGTGCCACCAGCAGAGTAACCGGGAAAAGCTCCTACAATGAGCAGTTCTTC. The full variable domain, with the rest looked up from reference TRBV15 and TRBJ2-1, is DAMVIQNPRYQVTQFGKPVTLSCSQTLNHNVMYWYQQKSSQAPKLLFHYYDKDFNNEADTPDNFQSRRPNTSFCFLDIRSPGLGDTAMYLCATSRVTGKSSYNEQFFGPGTRLTVL.